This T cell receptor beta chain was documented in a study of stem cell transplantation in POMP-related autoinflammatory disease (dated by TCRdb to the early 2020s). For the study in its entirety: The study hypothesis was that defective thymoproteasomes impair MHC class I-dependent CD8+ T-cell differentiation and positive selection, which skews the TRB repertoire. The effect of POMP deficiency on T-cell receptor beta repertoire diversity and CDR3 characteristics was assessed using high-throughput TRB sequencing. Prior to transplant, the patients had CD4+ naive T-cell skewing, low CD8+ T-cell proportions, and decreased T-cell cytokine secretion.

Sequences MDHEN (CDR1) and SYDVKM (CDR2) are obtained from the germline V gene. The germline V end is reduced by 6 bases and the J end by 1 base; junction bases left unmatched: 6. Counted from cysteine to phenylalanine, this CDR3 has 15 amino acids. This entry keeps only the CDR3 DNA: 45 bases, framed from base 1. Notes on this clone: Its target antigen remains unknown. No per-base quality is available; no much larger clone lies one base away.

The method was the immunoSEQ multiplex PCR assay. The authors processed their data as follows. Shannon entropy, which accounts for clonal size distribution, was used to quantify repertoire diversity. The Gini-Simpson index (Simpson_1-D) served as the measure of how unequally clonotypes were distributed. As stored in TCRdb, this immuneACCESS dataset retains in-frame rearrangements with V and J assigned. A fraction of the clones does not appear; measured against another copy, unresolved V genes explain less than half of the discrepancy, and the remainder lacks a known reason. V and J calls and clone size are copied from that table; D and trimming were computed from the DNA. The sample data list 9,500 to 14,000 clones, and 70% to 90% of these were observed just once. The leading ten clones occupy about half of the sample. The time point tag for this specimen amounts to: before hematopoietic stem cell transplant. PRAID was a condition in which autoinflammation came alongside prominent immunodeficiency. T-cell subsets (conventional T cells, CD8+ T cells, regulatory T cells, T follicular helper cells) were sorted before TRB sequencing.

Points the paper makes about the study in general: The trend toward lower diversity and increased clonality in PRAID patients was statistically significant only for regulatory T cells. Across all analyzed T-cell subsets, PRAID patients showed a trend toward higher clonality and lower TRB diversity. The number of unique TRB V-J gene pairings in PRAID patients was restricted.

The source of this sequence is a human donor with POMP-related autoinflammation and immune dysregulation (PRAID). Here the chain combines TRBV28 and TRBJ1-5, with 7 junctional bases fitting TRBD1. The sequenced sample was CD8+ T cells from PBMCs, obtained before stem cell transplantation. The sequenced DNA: TGTGCCAGCAGCTCGGGGACAGCCAGCAATCAGCCCCAGCATTTT. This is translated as CASSSGTASNQPQHF.